This T cell receptor (beta chain) was captured by sequencing in a study of shared clonotypes between healthy human individuals. Method: immunoSEQ multiplex PCR; TCRdb's copy keeps in-frame clones and lacks some. The sample carries 950,000 to 1,100,000 clones, about three quarters recorded once. Regarding the study as a whole: In general, naive subsets displayed greater estimated richness than memory subsets did.

There are 14 residues in the CDR3. Germline values: CDR1 SNHLY, CDR2 FYNNEI. The V segment lost 6 bases and the J segment 5 bases; nucleotides outside the gene matches: 6. About this clone itself: Antigen: not known.

Sequencing was performed on memory CD4+ T cells sorted from blood. Documented subset: CD45RA-negative fraction. The rearrangement links TRBV2 to TRBJ2-1, with TRBD2 identical over 8 bases. This clonotype was sampled from a man aged 18 to 30 in good health. The CDR3 nucleotides read TGTGCCAGCAGGCGGGGGGCTTCGAACAATGAGCAGTTCTTC. It encodes CASRRGASNNEQFF.